The T cell receptor beta chain under discussion was sequenced for a study of blood T cells in healthy people across ages. Broader study findings: Donor CMV infection status was unknown, possibly confounding age-related changes in expanded clonotypes. Measured against age, TCR beta diversity per million T cells decreased in a roughly linear manner. The diversity estimates, figures obtained from one million T cells, were considered underestimates.

Peripheral blood from each donor was collected in a volume of about 9.9 milliliters. Using a J-beta primer mix together with a sample-barcoded 5' primer, a second PCR was run for about 7 to 12 cycles. TCRdb reanalysed the 5' RACE reads using MiXCR and keeps one entry per CDR3 protein. The table records almost 800,000 distinct CDR3 sequences, 58% of them present only once. With regard to this clonotype: The antigen remains undetermined.

CDR1 is SGDLS and CDR2 is YYNGEE in the germline V gene. J was trimmed by 1 base and V by 3 bases; bases with no gene match: 18. This CDR3 spans 20 amino acids. The clonotype was recovered from a man aged 25-40 years in good health. V is TRBV9 and J is TRBJ2-1, with 8 bases that match TRBD2. Sequenced material: blood. The CDR3, as DNA: TGTGCCAGCAGCGCACCTTTAGCGGGGCGCCCCGGAGGGTCCTACAATGAGCAGTTCTTC. Translation gives CASSAPLAGRPGGSYNEQFF.